Listed here are 19 T cell receptor beta chains from one sample, sequenced in a study of regulatory T cells in long-lasting Graves disease. Investigators prepared the TCR beta libraries by applying iRepertoire HTBI primers and Arm-PCR of CDR3 regions. Via MiXCR, TCRdb re-called the multiplex PCR reads, giving one row per CDR3 protein. The sample contains roughly 450,000 distinct CDR3 sequences, roughly a quarter of which appear only once. The sample's time point: persistent/refractory GD, antithyroid drugs over 5 years with positive TRAb. Researchers made the TCR library from RNA that was extracted from PBMCs. The source was peripheral blood mononuclear cells (PBMCs), collected when the disease was refractory, from a patient treated with antithyroid drugs. The receptor source for this set is a female donor with Graves disease.

The CDR3 DNA is TGTGCCAGCGGGGACTATAATTCACCCCTCCACTTT. This encodes CASGDYNSPLHF. The gene calls are TRBV19 and TRBJ1-6; the D is unclear. V lost 9 bases, J lost 3 bases, and 6 bases lay in between. This CDR3 comprises 12 residues. CDR1 and CDR2 from the germline V gene are LNHDA and SQIVND (reference sequence).

The gene calls are TRBV4-2 and TRBJ2-2; 11 nucleotides align to TRBD2. Trimming removed 0 bases from V and 4 bases from J; junction bases left unmatched: 4. This CDR3 has 17 amino acids. CDR1 is LGHNA, CDR2 YNFKEQ, per germline. CDR3 nucleotides: TGTGCCAGCAGCCAAGATCTAGCGGGAGGATCCACCGGGGAGCTGTTTTTT. Translation gives CASSQDLAGGSTGELFF.

This clonotype was observed a handful of times. The V and J genes are TRBV14 and TRBJ1-2, with a possible D match to TRBD1 (6 bases). Germline-derived CDR1 and CDR2 are SGHDN and FVKESK. V was shortened by 0 bases and J by 7 bases, with 18 bases between the two germline ends. The CDR3 length is 16 residues. CDR3 protein: CASSQEIGTPARGYTF. The CDR3 DNA sequence: TGTGCCAGCAGCCAAGAGATCGGGACACCGGCGCGTGGCTACACCTTC.

J is TRBJ2-7 and V is TRBV6-1; possibly TRBD1 for D (6 bases). Germline lookup yields CDR1 MNHNS and CDR2 SASEGT. The germline V and J ends were trimmed by 1 base and 0 bases, with 13 bases remaining between them. The CDR3 is 16 residues long. The CDR3 DNA reads TGTGCCAGCAGTGAAGAGCGGACAGACGTCTCCTACGAGCAGTACTTC. It yields the protein CASSEERTDVSYEQYF.

This chain connects TRBV7-9 to TRBJ1-1, with D tentatively TRBD1 (6 bases). The CDR3 totals 13 residues. The germline gives CDR1 SEHNR, CDR2 FQNEAQ (reference sequence). V shed 5 bases and J shed 4 bases, with 11 bases lying between them. The CDR3 DNA reads as TGTGCCAGCAGCGTAACAGGGAGCACTGAAGCTTTCTTT. This gives the protein CASSVTGSTEAFF.

This chain links TRBV19 with TRBJ2-2; TRBD1 aligns across 10 bases. This CDR3 region has 11 residues. V lost 8 bases, J lost 15 bases, and 6 bases stayed unmatched. Germline V gives CDR1 LNHDA, CDR2 SQIVND (reference sequence). This CDR3 reads CASGRDRGMFF. In nucleotides, the CDR3 is TGTGCCAGTGGCCGGGACAGGGGAATGTTTTTT.

This clonotype showed up many times. The V gene is TRBV5-1, the J gene TRBJ1-1; no reliable D call. Trimming cost V 0 bases and J 0 bases, with 9 bases left between them. The V gene's germline CDR1 is SGHRS and CDR2 YFSETQ. CDR3 length: 15 amino acids. CDR3 DNA: TGCGCCAGCAGCTTGGGCAGAAGAATGAACACTGAAGCTTTCTTT. Protein: CASSLGRRMNTEAFF. The complete variable domain, with remaining parts taken from reference TRBV5-1 and TRBJ1-1, reads KAGVTQTPRYLIKTRGQQVTLSCSPISGHRSVSWYQQTPGQGLQFLFEYFSETQRNKGNFPGRFSGRQFSNSRSEMNVSTLELGDSALYLCASSLGRRMNTEAFFGQGTRLTVV.

The V call is TRBV30, the J call TRBJ2-4; D is possibly TRBD1 (5 bases). Germline CDR1 GTSNPN, CDR2 SVGIG (reference sequence). V lost 5 bases to trimming and J lost 0 bases, with 20 bases between them. This CDR3 contains 17 residues. CDR3: CAWDPGLAELAKNIQYF. The DNA for the CDR3 is TGTGCCTGGGATCCAGGGTTGGCGGAGCTAGCCAAAAACATTCAGTACTTC.

The rearrangement uses TRBV7-2 and TRBJ2-7; D remains unclear. CDR1 and CDR2 (germline): SGHTA, FQGNSA. V was shortened by 5 bases and J by 4 bases, with 9 bases between the two germline ends. The CDR3 is 12 amino acids. Written as DNA, the CDR3 is TGTGCCAGCAGCAAAGAGGAATACGAGCAGTACTTC. It is translated as CASSKEEYEQYF.

This clonotype was counted only a few times. The V gene is TRBV12-3 or TRBV12-4, the J gene TRBJ2-2, with D hard to call. V lost 2 bases to trimming and J lost 0 bases, with 7 bases between them. The CDR3 has 15 residues. CDR3 nucleotide sequence: TGTGCCAGCAGTTTAAAACAAGCGAACACCGGGGAGCTGTTTTTT. Protein product: CASSLKQANTGELFF.

The chain has TRBV12-3 or TRBV12-4 and TRBJ1-6; 9 bases agree with TRBD1. The CDR3 sequence is 13 residues long. Unmatched junction bases numbered 9, after V lost 7 bases and J lost 14 bases. The CDR3 DNA sequence: TGTGCCAGCATAAATCCGGGACAGGGCACCCTCCACTTT. It is translated as CASINPGQGTLHF.

This clonotype appeared many times. The chain carries TRBV7-9 and TRBJ2-4, with D possibly TRBD2 on 5 matching bases. The CDR3 spans 19 residues. Trimming took off 1 base at V and 1 base at J, with 20 bases between the two ends. From germline, CDR1 is SEHNR and CDR2 FQNEAQ (reference sequence). This chain's CDR3 is CASSLGGFAGGPAKNIQYF. CDR3 sequence (DNA): TGTGCCAGCAGCTTAGGAGGTTTTGCTGGAGGCCCTGCCAAAAACATTCAGTACTTC.

This clonotype was found many times. The J gene is TRBJ2-5, the V gene TRBV2; no definite D call. The germline gives CDR1 SNHLY, CDR2 FYNNEI. Trimming pared 4 bases from V and 5 bases from J, leaving 5 bases between. The CDR3 runs to 11 residues. CDR3 nucleotides: TGTGCCAGCAGTGCCCGGGAGACCCAGTACTTC. Amino acid sequence: CASSARETQYF. The whole variable domain, remainder taken from reference TRBV2 and TRBJ2-5, is EPEVTQTPSHQVTQMGQEVILRCVPISNHLYFYWYRQILGQKVEFLVSFYNNEISEKSEIFDDQFSVERPDGSNFTLKIRSTKLEDSAMYFCASSARETQYFGPGTRLLVL.

The chain is built from TRBV2 and TRBJ2-7; 11 positions match TRBD2. The length of the CDR3 is 12 residues. The germline gives CDR1 SNHLY, CDR2 FYNNEI. The junction had 3 bases not matched to a gene; V was cut back by 11 bases and J by 3 bases. For the CDR3, the DNA is TGTGCCTGGGGACTAGCGGACTACGAGCAGTACTTC. It is translated as CAWGLADYEQYF.

This clonotype was seen at least ten times. The chain recombines TRBV6-5 with TRBJ2-5; D uncertain. The length of the CDR3 is 15 residues. Trimming left V 2 bases short and J 0 bases short, with 10 bases between. Per the germline V gene, CDR1 is MNHEY and CDR2 is SVGAGI. The CDR3 loop is CASSYVGIHQETQYF. The CDR3 DNA reads as TGTGCCAGCAGTTACGTCGGCATACACCAAGAGACCCAGTACTTC.

This clonotype was picked up one time. Since a much larger clone is just one base distant, this may be a read error. The conserved phenylalanine or tryptophan normally closing the CDR3 is absent here, so this likely arose from a read error. The chain joins TRBV10-3 to TRBJ1-2, with a weak D call TRBD1 (6 bases). Germline V gene lookup returns CDR1 ENHRY and CDR2 SYGVKD. V was cut by 6 bases and J by 4 bases, with 12 bases left in between. This CDR3 region has 13 residues. The CDR3 loop reads CAIRTGRGYGYTL. Written as DNA, the CDR3 is TGTGCCATCAGGACAGGAAGAGGCTATGGCTACACCCTC.

This clonotype was counted at least ten times. V gene TRBV2 combines with J gene TRBJ1-5; no definite D call. Trimming took off 2 bases at V and 3 bases at J, with 11 bases between the two ends. Germline V gene lookup returns CDR1 SNHLY and CDR2 FYNNEI. The CDR3 sequence is 15 residues long. CDR3 in amino acids: CASSERGTSNQPQHF. CDR3 in DNA: TGTGCCAGCAGTGAACGGGGAACCTCCAATCAGCCCCAGCATTTT.

This clonotype is a singleton in its sample. The gene calls are TRBV28 and TRBJ2-7, with a possible D match to TRBD2 (6 bases). Trimming took off 6 bases at V and 5 bases at J, with 17 bases between the two ends. There are 14 residues in the CDR3. Germline CDR1 is MDHEN and CDR2 is SYDVKM. CDR3: CASSSSVSAHEQYF. The CDR3 DNA is TGTGCCAGCAGCTCTAGCGTGAGCGCGCACGAGCAGTACTTC.

As regards this clonotype: This may be a read error: a much more frequent sequence differs by one nucleotide. This chain uses TRBV7-2 with TRBJ2-7; TRBD1 is a possible D gene (6 bases). This CDR3 spans 12 amino acids. Germline V lookup: CDR1 SGHTA, CDR2 FQGNSA. The CDR3 sequence: CAGSNRVSEQYF. The DNA for the CDR3 is TGTGCCGGCAGCAACAGGGTATCCGAGCAGTACTTC.